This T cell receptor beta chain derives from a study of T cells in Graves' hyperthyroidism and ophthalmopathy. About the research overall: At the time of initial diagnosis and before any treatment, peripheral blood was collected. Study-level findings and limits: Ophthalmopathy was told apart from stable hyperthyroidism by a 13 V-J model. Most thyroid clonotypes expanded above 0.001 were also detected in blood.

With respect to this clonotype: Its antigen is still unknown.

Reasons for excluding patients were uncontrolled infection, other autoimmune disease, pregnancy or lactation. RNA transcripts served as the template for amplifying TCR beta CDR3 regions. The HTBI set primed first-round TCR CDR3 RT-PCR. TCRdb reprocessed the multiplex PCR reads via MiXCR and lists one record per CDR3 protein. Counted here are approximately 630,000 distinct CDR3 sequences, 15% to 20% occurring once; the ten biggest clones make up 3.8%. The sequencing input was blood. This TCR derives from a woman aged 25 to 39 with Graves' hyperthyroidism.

CDR3 DNA: TGTGCCAGTAGTATACCACAGAGCAATCAGCCCCAGCATTTT. Its protein is CASSIPQSNQPQHF. The chain uses TRBV19 and TRBJ1-5; D uncertain. Germline CDR1 reads LNHDA; CDR2 reads SQIVND (reference sequence). The CDR3 is 14 residues long. Trimming stripped 2 bases from V and 1 base from J, with 6 bases between.